The 6 T cell receptor beta chains presented below share a single source sample, sequenced in a study of blood T cell repertoires in COVID-19. Generated by immunoSEQ multiplex PCR, the TCRdb table keeps only in-frame clones and is missing some. The repertoire has 60,000 to 85,000 clones, 70% to 75% of them found once; the top ten carry roughly 20%. Sample: peripheral blood. Source of these receptors: an older man with acute or convalescent COVID-19.

The chain joins TRBV21-1 to TRBJ2-7; the table's TRBD2 call for D was not verified on the DNA. TRBV21-1 corresponds to a pseudogene. This CDR3 region has 16 residues. CDR3 loop: CASSLDLASNSYEQYF. Here the CDR3 DNA reads TGTGCCAGCAGCCTGGATTTAGCCTCAAATTCCTACGAGCAGTACTTC.

The chain uses TRBV7-6 and TRBJ2-7; the match to TRBD1 covers 11 bases. The length of the CDR3 is 16 residues. The V and J ends lost 0 bases and 5 bases, in that order; junction bases with no gene match: 6. The germline CDR1 and CDR2 sequences are SGHVS and FNYEAQ. CDR3 amino acids: CASSLAVGQGADEQYF. The CDR3 DNA sequence: TGTGCCAGCAGCTTAGCGGTTGGACAGGGGGCGGACGAGCAGTACTTC.

The chain links TRBV13 to TRBJ1-1, with a possible D match to TRBD1 (6 bases). Germline V CDR1 and CDR2: PRHDT, FYEKMQ (reference sequence). V lost 4 bases and J lost 4, with 10 bases in between. This CDR3 has 13 residues. CDR3 loop: CASSSGEGTEAFF. In DNA, the CDR3 is TGTGCCAGCAGCTCAGGGGAGGGCACTGAAGCTTTCTTT.

For the CDR3, the DNA is TGTGCCAGCAGGGAGCGGGAGGTTACCGGGGAGCTGTTTTTT. It is translated as CASREREVTGELFF. J is TRBJ2-2 and V is TRBV7-3; 9 bases align to TRBD2. CDR1 and CDR2 (germline): SGHTA, FQGTGA. V lost 6 bases to trimming and J lost 5 bases; unmatched junction nucleotides: 4. CDR3 length: 14 residues.

This clone came up once. This CDR3 reads CSVLGAVIYTF. CDR3 DNA: TGCAGCGTTCTAGGGGCAGTAATCTACACCTTC. V usage is TRBV29-1 and J usage is TRBJ1-2; a possible D gene is TRBD1 (5 bases). CDR3 length: 11 amino acids. The V and J ends lost 5 bases and 10 bases respectively, with 14 bases between them. The V gene's germline CDR1 is SQVTM and CDR2 ANQGSEA.

The V gene is TRBV28, the J gene TRBJ2-3; 9 bases map to TRBD1. V lost 11 bases, J lost 2 bases, and 14 bases stayed unmatched. The CDR3 contains 16 residues. The germline V gene has CDR1 MDHEN and CDR2 SYDVKM. Here the CDR3 DNA reads TGTGCCGTTCCGGGACAGGGCCCACAGGTCACAGATACGCAGTATTTT. Protein: CAVPGQGPQVTDTQYF.